The 29 T cell receptor beta chains given below trace back to one sample, sequenced in a study of OX40 agonist ivuxolimab in advanced cancers. Sequencing was performed with immunoSEQ multiplex PCR; in TCRdb, only in-frame clones are kept and a portion is missing. The profile shows 92,000 or so clones, 85% to 90% of them singletons. The sequencing here drew on CD4+ or CD8+ T cells sorted from blood, taken in a trial of the OX40 agonist ivuxolimab. The origin of the receptors is an adult with an advanced solid tumor such as melanoma, head and neck, liver or kidney cancer.

The chain has TRBV11-2 and TRBJ2-7; D not certain. CDR3 length: 14 amino acids. Germline V gives CDR1 SGHAT, CDR2 FQNNGV. The V and J ends lost 4 bases and 3 bases respectively, with 13 bases between them. CDR3 loop: CASSSLRGDYEQYF. DNA for the CDR3: TGTGCCAGCAGCTCCCTTCGCGGAGACTACGAGCAGTACTTC.

CDR3 in amino acids: CASSPRLAGAYEQYF. CDR3 DNA sequence: TGTGCCAGCAGCCCCAGACTAGCGGGAGCCTACGAGCAGTACTTC. The chain is built from TRBV9 and TRBJ2-7; 12 bases fit TRBD2. There are 15 residues in the CDR3. Germline V lookup: CDR1 SGDLS, CDR2 YYNGEE. V lost 4 bases and J lost 2; bases outside the gene matches: 4.

This chain joins TRBV6-1 and TRBJ1-1, with 8 nucleotides matching TRBD1. After removal of 2 bases from V and 1 base from J, the junction contained 3 bases not matched to a gene. Germline lookup yields CDR1 MNHNS and CDR2 SASEGT. The CDR3 extends over 15 amino acids. CDR3 DNA sequence: TGTGCCAGCAGTGAAACAGGGGGTAGGAACACTGAAGCTTTCTTT. Its protein product is CASSETGGRNTEAFF.

This chain links TRBV19 with TRBJ2-1; 10 bases fit TRBD2. The CDR3 consists of 15 residues. J was trimmed by 3 bases and V by 3 bases; bases with no gene match: 2. Germline loops: CDR1 LNHDA, CDR2 SQIVND (reference sequence). The CDR3 here is CASSIASGSYNEQFF. In DNA form, the CDR3 reads TGTGCCAGTAGTATTGCTAGCGGGAGCTACAATGAGCAGTTCTTC.

The chain has TRBV11-3 and TRBJ2-2; no reliable D call. Germline lookup yields CDR1 SGHNT and CDR2 YENEEA. The ends were cut back, 1 base at V and 6 bases at J, with 9 bases in the middle. The length of the CDR3 is 14 residues. CDR3 sequence (DNA): TGTGCCAGCAGCTTAGTCAGTTTCTCCGGGGAGCTGTTTTTT. Translated, it gives CASSLVSFSGELFF.

The chain uses TRBV18 and TRBJ2-5, with 9 nucleotides matching TRBD1. J lost 5 bases, V lost 4 bases, and 8 bases had no gene match. In germline, CDR1 is KGHSH, CDR2 LQKENI. The CDR3 is 15 amino acids. CDR3 sequence reads: CASSQGSTGGETQYF. In DNA, the CDR3 is TGTGCCAGCTCACAAGGCTCAACAGGGGGCGAGACCCAGTACTTC.

This rearrangement joins TRBV10-3 to TRBJ2-2; the D gene is possibly TRBD2 (6 bases). Germline lookup yields CDR1 ENHRY and CDR2 SYGVKD. This CDR3 has 15 residues. Trimming took 4 bases from V and 5 from J, leaving 14 bases between them. The DNA for the CDR3 is TGTGCCATCAGTGTGGGCGGGGACGTGACCGGGGAGCTGTTTTTT. Encoded protein: CAISVGGDVTGELFF.

Worth noting for this clone: This CDR3 is also generated by other DNA sequences in the sample. V and J are TRBV29-1 and TRBJ1-1; D is perhaps TRBD1 (6 bases). This CDR3 spans 11 amino acids. V was shortened by 3 bases and J by 4 bases, with 6 bases between the two germline ends. CDR1 is SQVTM and CDR2 is ANQGSEA in the germline V gene. As DNA, the CDR3 is TGCAGCGTTGACAGGGGCACTGAAGCTTTCTTT. This codes for CSVDRGTEAFF. The whole variable domain, filled in from reference TRBV29-1 and TRBJ1-1, reads SAVISQKPSRDICQRGTSLTIQCQVDSQVTMMFWYRQQPGQSLTLIATANQGSEATYESGFVIDKFPISRPNLTFSTLTVSNMSPEDSSIYLCSVDRGTEAFFGQGTRLTVV.

This chain uses TRBV6-5 with TRBJ2-5; a weak D match, TRBD2 (6 bases). Germline CDR1 and CDR2: MNHEY and SVGAGI. This CDR3 is built from 13 residues. Deletions cut 2 bases from V and 5 bases from J, with 9 bases between. The CDR3 DNA reads as TGTGCCAGCAGTTACGGGAGGCCCGAGACCCAGTACTTC. This encodes CASSYGRPETQYF.

The chain combines TRBV27 with TRBJ1-1, with D unclear. This CDR3 spans 16 amino acids. Germline V gene sequence: CDR1 MNHEY, CDR2 SMNVEV (reference sequence). Trimming stripped 0 bases from V and 3 bases from J, with 14 bases between. CDR3 region: CASSLSLEHRYTEAFF. The CDR3 DNA reads as TGTGCCAGCAGTTTATCATTAGAACACCGGTACACTGAAGCTTTCTTT.

In its sample, this clone was seen once. V and J are TRBV9 and TRBJ2-1; weak D call: TRBD2 (7 bases). This CDR3 contains 15 residues. CDR1 and CDR2 (germline): SGDLS, YYNGEE. The V end lost 4 bases, the J end lost 7 bases, and 18 bases lay between the germline ends. The CDR3 DNA is TGTGCCAGCAGCCCCCGAGGGGGAGGGAAAAATGAGCAGTTCTTC. It codes for CASSPRGGGKNEQFF.

The V and J genes are TRBV7-9 and TRBJ2-1, with 8 bases fitting TRBD1. The CDR3 runs 16 residues. Germline V lookup: CDR1 SEHNR, CDR2 FQNEAQ (reference sequence). J was trimmed by 3 bases and V by 5 bases; bases with no gene match: 9. The chain's CDR3 is CASSRLDRGIYNEQFF. The CDR3 nucleotides are TGTGCCAGCAGCCGACTCGACAGGGGTATCTACAATGAGCAGTTCTTC.

This chain connects TRBV5-1 to TRBJ2-5, with 9 bases identical to TRBD1. The CDR3 loop spans 16 amino acids. Trimming took 0 bases from V and 5 from J; bases not matched to a gene: 8. Germline values: CDR1 SGHRS, CDR2 YFSETQ. The CDR3 protein is CASSLGDRARWETQYF. The CDR3 bases are TGCGCCAGCAGCTTGGGGGACAGGGCCCGTTGGGAGACCCAGTACTTC.

This chain uses TRBV6-5 with TRBJ1-5; D perhaps matches TRBD1 (6 bases). This CDR3 has 15 residues. V was trimmed by 0 bases and J by 5 bases, leaving 11 bases between them. CDR1 and CDR2 from the germline V gene are MNHEY and SVGAGI. CDR3 sequence: CASSYSGGPHQPQHF. The CDR3 DNA reads TGTGCCAGCAGTTACTCAGGGGGGCCCCATCAGCCCCAGCATTTT.

This chain links TRBV19 with TRBJ2-5; D unclear. From germline, CDR1 is LNHDA and CDR2 SQIVND (reference sequence). Trimming cost V 4 bases and J 4 bases, with 10 bases left between them. The CDR3 extends over 13 amino acids. The CDR3 is CASSTQDTETQYF. CDR3 bases: TGTGCCAGTAGTACCCAGGATACAGAGACCCAGTACTTC.

The V gene is TRBV19, the J gene TRBJ2-7; D might be TRBD1 (5 bases). Germline-derived CDR1 and CDR2 are LNHDA and SQIVND (reference sequence). The CDR3 has 13 amino acids. V was pared by 4 bases and J by 6 bases, with 13 bases between. The DNA of the CDR3 is TGTGCCAGTAGTACTGGACACCTCAGCGAGCAGTACTTC. As protein: CASSTGHLSEQYF.

J is TRBJ1-2 and V is TRBV28, with unresolved D. This CDR3 spans 13 amino acids. Germline CDR1 reads MDHEN; CDR2 reads SYDVKM. V was pared by 3 bases and J by 0 bases, with 5 bases between. In DNA form, the CDR3 reads TGTGCCAGCAGTTTCCTCACTAACTATGGCTACACCTTC. Translated: CASSFLTNYGYTF.

The chain has TRBV6-1 and TRBJ2-5; TRBD1 matches at 8 bases. The CDR3 sequence is 15 residues long. Germline V gene lookup returns CDR1 MNHNS and CDR2 SASEGT. The V segment lost 8 bases and the J segment 3 bases; nucleotides outside the gene matches: 11. CDR3 DNA: TGTGCCAGCTCCCCCTGGCCAGGGGGCGAAGAGACCCAGTACTTC. Encoded protein: CASSPWPGGEETQYF.

V gene TRBV7-9 combines with J gene TRBJ1-6; maybe TRBD1 (5 bases). This CDR3 is 14 amino acids long. The V gene lost 3 bases and the J gene lost 9 bases, with 12 bases spanning the gap. The germline gives CDR1 SEHNR, CDR2 FQNEAQ (reference sequence). The CDR3 reads CASSLAGLGSPLHF. The CDR3 DNA is TGTGCCAGCAGCTTGGCAGGGCTGGGTTCACCCCTCCACTTT.

The V and J genes are TRBV5-8 and TRBJ2-3; D may correspond to TRBD1 or TRBD2 (5 bases each). V dropped 0 bases and J dropped 4 bases, with 15 bases sitting between them. The germline V gene has CDR1 SGHTS and CDR2 YDEGEE. The CDR3 totals 16 residues. The CDR3 sequence is CASSLGRDPLSDTQYF. As DNA, the CDR3 is TGTGCCAGCAGCTTGGGACGGGACCCCCTCTCAGATACGCAGTATTTT.

A few counts support this clone. This sequence joins TRBV5-4 and TRBJ1-2; unclear D gene. The V end lost 1 base, the J end lost 8 bases, and 15 bases lay between the germline ends. Germline CDR1 reads SGHNT; CDR2 reads YYREEE (reference sequence). The CDR3 consists of 14 residues. CDR3 loop: CASSLLGNPRGYTF. CDR3 in DNA: TGTGCCAGCAGCTTGTTGGGGAACCCAAGGGGCTACACCTTC. Complete variable domain (other parts from reference TRBV5-4 and TRBJ1-2): ETGVTQSPTHLIKTRGQQVTLRCSSQSGHNTVSWYQQALGQGPQFIFQYYREEENGRGNFPPRFSGLQFPNYSSELNVNALELDDSALYLCASSLLGNPRGYTFGSGTRLTVV.

The chain recombines TRBV18 with TRBJ1-1; 9 bases align to TRBD1. The V and J ends lost 3 bases and 2 bases, in that order; junction bases with no gene match: 13. Germline-derived CDR1 and CDR2 are KGHSH and LQKENI. This CDR3 has 18 amino acids. DNA for the CDR3: TGTGCCAGCTCACCCATACTCCACGGGACAGGGTCTAACACTGAAGCTTTCTTT. It is translated as CASSPILHGTGSNTEAFF.

The gene calls are TRBV30 and TRBJ1-5; possible D gene TRBD1, 5 bases. From germline, CDR1 is GTSNPN and CDR2 SVGIG (reference sequence). Between the trimmed V and J ends, which lost 5 bases and 4 bases, there was a span of 12 bases. There are 13 residues in the CDR3. CDR3 sequence reads: CAWGDGGNQPQHF. Written as DNA, the CDR3 is TGTGCCTGGGGCGACGGGGGAAATCAGCCCCAGCATTTT.

The gene calls are TRBV2 and TRBJ2-7; tentative D call: TRBD1 (5 bases). Germline V gene lookup returns CDR1 SNHLY and CDR2 FYNNEI. V dropped 3 bases and J dropped 6 bases, with 12 bases sitting between them. The CDR3 totals 13 residues. In DNA form, the CDR3 reads TGTGCCAGCAGTGATTTGGGGCTCGGCGAGCAGTACTTC. Translation gives CASSDLGLGEQYF. The complete variable domain, with remaining parts taken from reference TRBV2 and TRBJ2-7, reads EPEVTQTPSHQVTQMGQEVILRCVPISNHLYFYWYRQILGQKVEFLVSFYNNEISEKSEIFDDQFSVERPDGSNFTLKIRSTKLEDSAMYFCASSDLGLGEQYFGPGTRLTVT.

Details on this clone: At one boundary the junction diverges from the germline segment, which might be a read error. The V and J genes are TRBV19 and TRBJ2-7; 8 bases are shared with TRBD2. This CDR3 is built from 11 residues. The germline CDR1 and CDR2 sequences are LNHDA and SQIVND (reference sequence). The CDR3 bases are TGTGCCAGTAGCCCGGGGGGGGCTCTTTCCTTC. It specifies CASSPGGALSF.

The chain recombines TRBV10-3 with TRBJ1-2; a possible D gene is TRBD1 (6 bases). Trimming took 8 bases from V and 7 from J, leaving 14 bases between them. The germline V gene has CDR1 ENHRY and CDR2 SYGVKD. This CDR3 has 12 residues. This CDR3 is CAIFGQGLGYTF. The DNA for the CDR3 is TGTGCCATCTTTGGTCAGGGGCTTGGCTACACCTTC.

V usage is TRBV27 and J usage is TRBJ1-2; 7 bases line up with TRBD1. V gave up 3 bases and J gave up 4 bases; unmatched junction bases: 5. This CDR3 contains 14 residues. CDR1 and CDR2 from the germline V gene are MNHEY and SMNVEV (reference sequence). The DNA for the CDR3 is TGTGCCAGCAGTTTGACAGGGCTCAGCTATGGCTACACCTTC. Encoded protein: CASSLTGLSYGYTF.

CDR3 in amino acids: CASSVAGAGTEAFF. The CDR3 DNA sequence: TGTGCCAGCAGCGTAGCCGGGGCGGGGACTGAAGCTTTCTTT. The chain links TRBV9 to TRBJ1-1; D is perhaps TRBD1 (5 bases). This CDR3 is 14 amino acids long. Germline loops: CDR1 SGDLS, CDR2 YYNGEE. Trimming took 0 bases from V and 5 from J, leaving 11 bases between them.

V gene TRBV27 combines with J gene TRBJ1-1, with 12 positions matching TRBD1. Germline V lookup: CDR1 MNHEY, CDR2 SMNVEV (reference sequence). With 3 bases clipped from V and 9 bases from J, the junction kept 2 bases outside the gene matches. CDR3 length: 13 amino acids. CDR3 loop: CASSLGTGGKAFF. CDR3 nucleotides: TGTGCCAGCAGTTTGGGGACAGGGGGCAAAGCTTTCTTT.